This TCR beta chain was captured in a study of T-cell memory formation after mild COVID-19. General study findings and limits: Clones that contracted clustered mainly in CM and EM if CD4+ and in EMRA if CD8+. Contracting clones, day 15 to 85, had balanced CD4/CD8, and later expanders favored CD4+.

The CDR3 runs to 16 residues. Trimming took off 0 bases at V and 9 bases at J, with 18 bases between the two ends. CDR1 MNHEY and CDR2 SVGAGI come from the germline V gene. This clonotype was observed at least ten times. Its antigen is unknown. From the 5' RACE reads, TCRdb called clonotypes with MiXCR, one entry per CDR3 protein. Here the sample spans approximately 350,000 distinct CDR3 sequences, around 28% being singletons. Sequencing input: PBMCs or a T cell subset sorted from them (not recorded which). The V gene is TRBV6-5, the J gene TRBJ1-5; D remains unclear. The receptor was isolated from an adult woman who had mild COVID-19 (a few samples of this study predate the infection). Cell type and time point are not known. The CDR3: CASSYSPVANGPPQHF. CDR3 sequence (DNA): TGTGCCAGCAGTTACTCACCGGTCGCTAACGGGCCGCCCCAGCATTTT.